A selection of T cell receptor beta chains follows, all from one sample in a study of blood T cells in healthy people across ages. TCRdb itself ran the 5' RACE reads through MiXCR, one entry per CDR3 protein. In the table there are about 940,000 distinct CDR3 sequences, about 44% of which are singletons. Sequenced input: blood. The receptors come from a man younger than 40 in good health. Each CDR3 is given with its conserved first and last residue. The order of the fields is V gene, CDR3 protein.

v_gene: TRBV6-5
CDR3aa: CASSYSIQGPFHF

v_gene: TRBV11-2
CDR3aa: CASSLDPIYGYTF

v_gene: TRBV15
CDR3aa: CATSRAGRNLNSPLHF

v_gene: TRBV10-3
CDR3aa: CAISGDRGVYEQYF

v_gene: TRBV7-8
CDR3aa: CASSLKARGGGTGELFF

v_gene: TRBV20-1
CDR3aa: CSAGIAGGNNEQFF

v_gene: TRBV15
CDR3aa: CATSVRDSHEQYF

v_gene: TRBV4-3
CDR3aa: CASSQDYGAGGTEAFF

v_gene: TRBV28
CDR3aa: CASSLQSLPSTDTQYF

v_gene: TRBV5-4
CDR3aa: CASSLMNTQYF

v_gene: TRBV28
CDR3aa: CASSLIAGEYTDTQYF

v_gene: TRBV14
CDR3aa: CASSPKGPVYTF

v_gene: TRBV7-9
CDR3aa: CASSLPDRPNYEQYF

v_gene: TRBV7-2
CDR3aa: CASSYLGQGFNEQYF

v_gene: TRBV9
CDR3aa: CASSGDVYTEAFF

v_gene: TRBV20-1
CDR3aa: CSAYRDYYGYTF

v_gene: TRBV6-1
CDR3aa: CASRAGTSYNEQFF

v_gene: TRBV29-1
CDR3aa: CSVAGKETQYF

v_gene: TRBV7-9
CDR3aa: CASSPGRGATEAFF

v_gene: TRBV7-2
CDR3aa: CASSLGTDFEGLFF

v_gene: TRBV6-6
CDR3aa: CAGNRGLYDGYTF

v_gene: TRBV5-1
CDR3aa: CASSLARASGSSEQFF

v_gene: TRBV7-2
CDR3aa: CASSSRDNPQCGYTF

v_gene: TRBV7-9
CDR3aa: CASLYRAGSTDTQYF

v_gene: TRBV5-1
CDR3aa: CASSLEAKPGGYTF

v_gene: TRBV5-1
CDR3aa: CASSLPRDRGTDTQYF

v_gene: TRBV6-5
CDR3aa: CASSSGLDSSDEQYF

v_gene: TRBV11-2
CDR3aa: CASSLDWNEQFF

v_gene: TRBV20-1
CDR3aa: CSASWDRRRSYSNQPQHF

v_gene: TRBV9
CDR3aa: CASSVVGGSSYEQYF

v_gene: TRBV27
CDR3aa: CASSGAVNQPQHF

v_gene: TRBV12-3/TRBV12-4
CDR3aa: CASSFLAQGETQYF

v_gene: TRBV5-6
CDR3aa: CASSYGQGLKTQYF

v_gene: TRBV3-1
CDR3aa: CASSRWAGTDSPLHF

v_gene: TRBV5-6
CDR3aa: CASSWRGTGLMETQYF

v_gene: TRBV27
CDR3aa: CASSPGQDHLGYTF

v_gene: TRBV6-1
CDR3aa: CASSEGTGGKQTQYF

v_gene: TRBV6-1
CDR3aa: CASSSTGVGNQPQHF

v_gene: TRBV4-1
CDR3aa: CASSQPGRDQPQHF

v_gene: TRBV27
CDR3aa: CASSSPQTGKYGYTF

v_gene: TRBV7-9
CDR3aa: CASSVLGREEEKLFF

v_gene: TRBV7-9
CDR3aa: CASSPGGLSSPLHF

v_gene: TRBV6-1
CDR3aa: CASSESDGETQYF

v_gene: TRBV18
CDR3aa: CASSPGEAQETQFF

v_gene: TRBV20-1
CDR3aa: CSASGTSGVTYEQYF

v_gene: TRBV3-1
CDR3aa: CASSQTRGPSYEQYF

v_gene: TRBV20-1
CDR3aa: CSAAKDSVTYEQYF

v_gene: TRBV5-1
CDR3aa: CASSLGASGGYDNEQFF

v_gene: TRBV9
CDR3aa: CASSVGQARGNEQFF

v_gene: TRBV5-5
CDR3aa: CASSLEWGRGTGELFF

v_gene: TRBV14
CDR3aa: CASSLEVAGTYNEQFF

v_gene: TRBV9
CDR3aa: CASAGTGSMDEQFF

v_gene: TRBV10-3
CDR3aa: CAVQAGSSYEQYF

v_gene: TRBV29-1
CDR3aa: CSALKDLNGYTF

v_gene: TRBV20-1
CDR3aa: CSASVGRVEAFF

v_gene: TRBV29-1
CDR3aa: CSASPGRVIHTEAFF

v_gene: TRBV20-1
CDR3aa: CSASRGTDDEQYF

v_gene: TRBV4-1
CDR3aa: CASSQEWEWRGTNYGYTF

v_gene: TRBV6-5
CDR3aa: CATGDGNTIYF